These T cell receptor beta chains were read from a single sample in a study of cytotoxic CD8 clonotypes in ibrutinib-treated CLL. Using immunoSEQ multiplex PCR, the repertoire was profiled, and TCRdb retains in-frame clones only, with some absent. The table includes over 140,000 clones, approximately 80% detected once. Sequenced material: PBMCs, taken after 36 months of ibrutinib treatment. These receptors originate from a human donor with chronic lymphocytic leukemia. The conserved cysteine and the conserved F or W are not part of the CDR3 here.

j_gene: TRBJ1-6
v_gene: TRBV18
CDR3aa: ASSLNAGENSPLH

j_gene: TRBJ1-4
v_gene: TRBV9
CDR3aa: ASSALDSNEKLF

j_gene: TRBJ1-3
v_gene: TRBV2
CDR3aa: ASSEFMIAGNTIY

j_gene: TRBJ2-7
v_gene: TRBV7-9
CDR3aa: ASRGSLAEQY

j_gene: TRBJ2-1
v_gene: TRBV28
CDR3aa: ASGLAGVHSSYNEQF

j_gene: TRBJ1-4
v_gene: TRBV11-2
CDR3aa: ASSLVLMGEKLF

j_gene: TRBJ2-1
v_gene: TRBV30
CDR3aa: AWSGRLAGALGQF

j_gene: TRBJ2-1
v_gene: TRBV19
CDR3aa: ASSIVTGRLVNEQF

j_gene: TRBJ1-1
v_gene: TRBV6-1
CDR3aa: ASSVRENTEAF

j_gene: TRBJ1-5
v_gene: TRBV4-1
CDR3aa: ASSQGRGGMDQPQH

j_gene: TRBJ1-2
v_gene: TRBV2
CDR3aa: ASSEAEAANYGYT

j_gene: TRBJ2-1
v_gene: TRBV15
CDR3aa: ATARVDGLAPNEQF

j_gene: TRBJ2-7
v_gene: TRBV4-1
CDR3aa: ASSQGIAGDEQY

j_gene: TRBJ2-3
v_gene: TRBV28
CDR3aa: ASSKEFFASTDTQY

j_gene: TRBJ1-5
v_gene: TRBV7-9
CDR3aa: ASSRTGGQPQH